These 2 T cell receptor beta chains originate from one sample sequenced in a study of blood T cells in healthy people across ages (dated by TCRdb to between 2015 and 2017). Receptor libraries were prepared by 5' RACE. Sequenced using an Illumina HiSeq 2500. A second 7 to 11 cycle PCR used a sample-barcoded 5' primer and a J-beta primer mix. The public reads were run again by TCRdb, first through fastp at Q25 and then through MiXCR, and only productive beta chains were kept. CDR3 protein sequences are deduplicated, and each keeps its most common genes and DNA. For this sample the table gives about 1,500,000 distinct CDR3 sequences, of which under 30% were detected only once. Jointly, the top ten make up 6.5% to 8.5% of the sample. Sequencing input: blood. Source of these receptors: a woman in her twenties or thirties in good health.

This clonotype was found many times. The rearrangement uses TRBV27 and TRBJ2-7; TRBD1 aligns across 7 bases. The CDR3 sequence is 15 residues long. Germline V CDR1 and CDR2: MNHEY, SMNVEV (reference sequence). V lost 5 bases, J lost 6 bases, and 13 bases stayed unmatched. The CDR3 reads CASSTPGTVGFEQYF. The CDR3 DNA is TGTGCCAGCAGTACCCCCGGGACAGTCGGGTTCGAGCAGTACTTC.

Points on this clonotype: A read error may produce the germline difference seen at one junction end. V and J are TRBV5-1 and TRBJ1-2; D is possibly TRBD1 (5 bases). CDR1 SGHRS and CDR2 YFSETQ come from the germline V gene. The CDR3 consists of 14 residues. The CDR3 nucleotides are TGCGCCAGCTCCACCACTGTAGGGGACTATGGCCACACCTTC. This translates into CASSTTVGDYGHTF. Combining the CDR3 with reference TRBV5-1 and TRBJ1-2 gives the whole variable domain KAGVTQTPRYLIKTRGQQVTLSCSPISGHRSVSWYQQTPGQGLQFLFEYFSETQRNKGNFPGRFSGRQFSNSRSEMNVSTLELGDSALYLCASSTTVGDYGHTFGSGTRLTVV.